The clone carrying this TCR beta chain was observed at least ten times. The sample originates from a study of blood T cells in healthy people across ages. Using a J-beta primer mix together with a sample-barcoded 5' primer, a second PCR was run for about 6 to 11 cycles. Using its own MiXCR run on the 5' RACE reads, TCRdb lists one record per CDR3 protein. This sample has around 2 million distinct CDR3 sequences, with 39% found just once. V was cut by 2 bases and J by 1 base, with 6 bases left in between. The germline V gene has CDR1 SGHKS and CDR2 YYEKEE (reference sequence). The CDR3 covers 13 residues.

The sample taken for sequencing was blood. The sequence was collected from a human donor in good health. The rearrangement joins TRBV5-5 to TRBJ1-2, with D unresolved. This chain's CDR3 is CASSLSLNYGYTF. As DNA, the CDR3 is TGTGCCAGCAGCTTAAGCCTTAACTATGGCTACACCTTC.